The 20 T cell receptor beta chains below come from one sample, sequenced in a study of T cell repertoires in cytomegalovirus infection. Via MiXCR, TCRdb re-called the reads, giving one row per CDR3 protein. The table shows about 900,000 distinct CDR3 sequences, with about a third occurring only once. No antigen has been identified for these receptors. The sequencing used cultured CD8+ T cells from PBMCs, collected from culture after CMV antigen stimulation. All receptors derive from a human donor in good health (CMV status not recorded). Some clones in this sample may be carry-over from other donors' samples.

A few counts support this clonotype. The V and J genes are TRBV10-3 and TRBJ2-2; possibly TRBD1 or TRBD2 for D (5 bases each). Between the trimmed V and J ends, which lost 1 base and 6 bases, there was a span of 18 bases. The CDR3 spans 17 residues. Looked up from germline, CDR1 is ENHRY and CDR2 is SYGVKD. The CDR3 region has the DNA TGTGCCATCAGTGAGTGGGGCGCGATGGGGGATTCCGGGGAGCTGTTTTTT. This encodes CAISEWGAMGDSGELFF.

The J gene is TRBJ2-5, the V gene TRBV19; 9 bases match TRBD2. Looked up from germline, CDR1 is LNHDA and CDR2 is SQIVND (reference sequence). V lost 6 bases, J lost 4 bases, and 15 bases stayed unmatched. CDR3 size: 17 residues. CDR3 DNA sequence: TGTGCCAGTAGGGCCGGCGGGGGGGCCCAAGGTGGAGAGACCCAGTACTTC. It is translated as CASRAGGGAQGGETQYF.

Many counts were recorded for this clonotype. The chain links TRBV6-5 to TRBJ2-3; TRBD2 agrees at 7 bases. The CDR3 spans 16 residues. Trimming at V came to 2 bases and at J to 0 bases, leaving 5 bases not matched to a gene. CDR1 and CDR2 from the germline V gene are MNHEY and SVGAGI. In nucleotides, the CDR3 is TGTGCCAGCAGTTACCCGGGGGGACTCAGCACAGATACGCAGTATTTT. Protein product: CASSYPGGLSTDTQYF.

This clonotype was counted many times. The genes are TRBV7-6 and TRBJ2-7; possibly TRBD2 for D (5 bases). CDR3 length equals 16 residues. Germline V gene lookup returns CDR1 SGHVS and CDR2 FNYEAQ. Trimming stripped 1 base from V and 5 bases from J, with 18 bases between. CDR3 residues: CASSLGSGSISDEQYF. The CDR3, as DNA: TGTGCCAGCAGCTTAGGATCGGGATCTATAAGTGACGAGCAGTACTTC. The full variable domain, in which reference TRBV7-6 and TRBJ2-7 provide the parts outside the CDR3, is GAGVSQSPRYKVTKRGQDVALRCDPISGHVSLYWYRQALGQGPEFLTYFNYEAQQDKSGLPNDRFSAERPEGSISTLTIQRTEQRDSAMYRCASSLGSGSISDEQYFGPGTRLTVT.

This clonotype turned up a few times. This chain links TRBV20-1 with TRBJ2-1; 7 bases agree with TRBD2. With 3 bases clipped from V and 2 bases from J, the junction kept 10 bases outside the gene matches. This CDR3 has 16 amino acids. Germline V lookup: CDR1 DFQATT, CDR2 SNEGSKA (reference sequence). The CDR3 is CSASEVARGTYNEQFF. Written as DNA, the CDR3 is TGCAGTGCTAGTGAAGTGGCGCGGGGGACCTACAATGAGCAGTTCTTC.

A remark on this clonotype: A much larger clone differs from this one at a single base, so this may be a read error. The chain combines TRBV7-8 with TRBJ2-7; TRBD1 matches at 7 bases. CDR1 and CDR2 (germline): SGHVS, FQNEAQ. This CDR3 has 14 residues. The V segment lost 5 bases and the J segment 3 bases; nucleotides outside the gene matches: 7. CDR3 region: CASSTTGSGYEQYF. CDR3 bases: TGTGCCAGCAGCACGACAGGGTCGGGCTACGAGCAGTACTTC.

This chain links TRBV29-1 with TRBJ1-2; D is unresolved. The CDR3 has 16 amino acids. From germline, CDR1 is SQVTM and CDR2 ANQGSEA. V lost 0 bases and J lost 7, with 21 bases in between. CDR3 nucleotide sequence: TGCAGCGTTGAAGACCCCCCGGCTGGAGGGAGGGCTGGCTACACCTTC. Amino acids: CSVEDPPAGGRAGYTF.

This clonotype was seen at least ten times. The V and J genes are TRBV7-2 and TRBJ1-1; 7 nucleotides agree with TRBD1. The CDR3 is made up of 15 amino acids. Germline assignment: CDR1 SGHTA and CDR2 FQGNSA. V shed 7 bases and J 4 bases; nucleotides not matched to a gene: 12. The CDR3 sequence is CASNSPGRGGTEAFF. CDR3 DNA sequence: TGTGCCAGCAACAGCCCGGGCAGGGGGGGCACTGAAGCTTTCTTT. Based on the CDR3 plus reference TRBV7-2 and TRBJ1-1, the full variable domain is GAGVSQSPSNKVTEKGKDVELRCDPISGHTALYWYRQSLGQGLEFLIYFQGNSAPDKSGLPSDRFSAERTGGSVSTLTIQRTQQEDSAVYLCASNSPGRGGTEAFFGQGTRLTVV.

The chain has TRBV20-1 and TRBJ2-3, with 10 positions matching TRBD2. The CDR3 sequence is 17 residues long. Germline V CDR1 and CDR2: DFQATT, SNEGSKA (reference sequence). V dropped 0 bases and J dropped 1; count of bases not matched to a gene: 7. CDR3 protein: CSARDEPGLAGTDTQYF. CDR3 in DNA: TGCAGTGCTAGAGATGAGCCCGGACTAGCGGGCACAGATACGCAGTATTTT.

V is TRBV7-6 and J is TRBJ2-2; 7 bases align to TRBD2. Losses at the gene ends were 6 bases for V and 2 bases for J; bases not matched to a gene: 12. Per germline, CDR1 SGHVS and CDR2 FNYEAQ. The CDR3 totals 17 residues. DNA of the CDR3: TGTGCCAGCAGGACACCGAAAAGGGAGGGAAACACCGGGGAGCTGTTTTTT. Translation gives CASRTPKREGNTGELFF.

This chain joins TRBV2 and TRBJ1-5; 7 bases are a match to TRBD1. The germline gives CDR1 SNHLY, CDR2 FYNNEI. V was pared by 4 bases and J by 0 bases, with 3 bases of the junction left unmatched. The CDR3 is made up of 15 amino acids. The DNA of the CDR3 is TGTGCCAGCAGTGGGACAGGTTATAGCAATCAGCCCCAGCATTTT. Encoded protein: CASSGTGYSNQPQHF.

J is TRBJ2-1 and V is TRBV7-9; 7 nucleotides match TRBD1. The V and J ends lost 5 bases and 3 bases, in that order; junction bases with no gene match: 4. The CDR3 totals 14 residues. Germline V lookup: CDR1 SEHNR, CDR2 FQNEAQ (reference sequence). The CDR3 spells CASSPNRGYNEQFF. As DNA, the CDR3 is TGTGCCAGCAGCCCGAACAGGGGCTACAATGAGCAGTTCTTC.

This clonotype was recorded at least ten times. The chain uses TRBV12-3 or TRBV12-4 and TRBJ1-1, with 9 nucleotides matching TRBD1. Trimming removed 5 bases from V and 4 bases from J; junction bases left unmatched: 2. The CDR3 extends over 13 amino acids. This CDR3 reads CASSIQGATEAFF. CDR3 DNA sequence: TGTGCCAGCAGTATACAGGGGGCCACTGAAGCTTTCTTT.

There are a few counts of this clonotype. The CDR3 region is CASSLGQYSGANVLTF. Written as DNA, the CDR3 is TGTGCCAGCAGCCTGGGACAGTACTCTGGGGCCAACGTCCTGACTTTC. V and J are TRBV7-6 and TRBJ2-6, with TRBD1 matching over 7 bases. The CDR3 contains 16 residues. Trimming at V came to 5 bases and at J to 0 bases, leaving 4 bases not matched to a gene. CDR1 and CDR2 (germline): SGHVS, FNYEAQ.

The table lists this clonotype with a few counts. The chain combines TRBV29-1 with TRBJ2-5; D is perhaps TRBD2 (5 bases). Trimming pared 7 bases from V and 4 bases from J, leaving 7 bases between. The CDR3 runs to 10 residues. Germline V gene sequence: CDR1 SQVTM, CDR2 ANQGSEA. The DNA for the CDR3 is TGCAGCGCACTAGGAGAGACCCAGTACTTC. This codes for CSALGETQYF.

This chain joins TRBV6-2 or TRBV6-3 and TRBJ2-2; D tentatively fits TRBD1 or TRBD2 (6 bases each). The V and J ends lost 2 bases and 1 base respectively, with 23 bases between them. CDR1 and CDR2 (germline): MNHEY, SVGEGT. The CDR3 extends over 20 amino acids. Here the CDR3 reads CASSYDFLYWGAQNTGELFF. CDR3 nucleotide sequence: TGTGCCAGCAGTTACGACTTCCTCTATTGGGGGGCCCAGAACACCGGGGAGCTGTTTTTT.

This clonotype was seen more than once but under ten times. The V gene is TRBV7-6, the J gene TRBJ1-1; D not resolved. V lost 1 base, J lost 3 bases, and 9 bases lay in between. The germline V gene encodes CDR1 SGHVS and CDR2 FNYEAQ. This CDR3 spans 14 amino acids. The CDR3 is CASSLEWVDTEAFF. The CDR3 region has the DNA TGTGCCAGCAGCTTAGAGTGGGTGGACACTGAAGCTTTCTTT.

This clonotype was observed a few times. This rearrangement joins TRBV4-2 to TRBJ1-5; D unclear. This CDR3 region has 19 residues. V was cut by 0 bases and J by 0 bases, with 18 bases left in between. Germline V gene sequence: CDR1 LGHNA, CDR2 YNFKEQ. The CDR3 region is CASSQEISGPTYSNQPQHF. The CDR3 region has the DNA TGTGCCAGCAGCCAAGAAATATCCGGGCCCACTTATAGCAATCAGCCCCAGCATTTT.

This clonotype occurred many times. In nucleotides, the CDR3 is TGTGCCAGCAGCTTAGTCCCCGCGGGTTTAGGAAATCAGCCCCAGCATTTT. This translates into CASSLVPAGLGNQPQHF. The rearrangement uses TRBV7-6 and TRBJ1-5; D unclear. Germline lookup yields CDR1 SGHVS and CDR2 FNYEAQ. CDR3 size: 17 residues. V dropped 1 base and J dropped 4 bases, with 17 bases sitting between them.

V gene TRBV28 combines with J gene TRBJ2-7; 10 nucleotides line up with TRBD1. Germline V gene data show CDR1 as MDHEN and CDR2 as SYDVKM. Unmatched junction bases numbered 5, after V lost 3 bases and J lost 6 bases. This CDR3 has 14 amino acids. The CDR3 DNA reads as TGTGCCAGCAGTTTGACCGGGACAGGGGTCGAGCAGTACGTC. As protein: CASSLTGTGVEQYV.